Below are 24 T cell receptor beta chains sequenced from a single sample in a study of Ad26.COV2.S vaccination and SARS-CoV-2 variants (dated by TCRdb to the early 2020s). The sample's treatment or condition label, decoded: about 20 received Ad26.COV2.S at low or high dose, single or two shots; a few received placebo; per-sample allocation not given. Repertoires of vaccine and placebo recipients were sequenced from samples collected on day 63 after the first injection. The library was generated by the immunoSEQ multiplex PCR assay. This immuneACCESS table, as held by TCRdb, lists in-frame sequences with V and J called but not all clones. Of the missing ones, under half trace to an unresolved V gene in checked studies; the others have no known cause. In all, the sample holds around 400,000 clones, and roughly four fifths of those were seen once. The ten largest clonotypes hold more than 7% of the sample.

The sample was peripheral blood, taken in a trial of Ad26.COV2.S vaccine versus placebo. The source is a person between 18 and 65 years old who received the Ad26.COV2.S COVID-19 vaccine or a placebo.

This chain links TRBV7-9 with TRBJ1-2, with TRBD1 matching 8 bases. The CDR3 covers 14 residues. The germline V gene has CDR1 SEHNR and CDR2 FQNEAQ (reference sequence). V was pared by 4 bases and J by 7 bases, with 8 bases of the junction left unmatched. The CDR3 DNA reads TGTGCCAGCAGCTCAACAGGGGGGAGCCGTGGCTACACCTTC. Encoded protein: CASSSTGGSRGYTF.

This chain uses TRBV6-5 with TRBJ2-2; 7 bases are shared with TRBD1. The junction had 6 bases not matched to a gene; V was cut back by 2 bases and J by 3 bases. CDR1 and CDR2 (germline): MNHEY, SVGAGI. The CDR3 is made up of 16 amino acids. In DNA form, the CDR3 reads TGTGCCAGCAGTTACCGACAGGGTGTGGACACCGGGGAGCTGTTTTTT. Its protein product is CASSYRQGVDTGELFF.

This clone was picked up one time. This chain links TRBV24-1 with TRBJ2-7; no firm D call. V gave up 2 bases and J gave up 3 bases, with 10 bases separating them. Germline lookup yields CDR1 KGHDR and CDR2 SFDVKD. The CDR3 sequence is 14 residues long. The CDR3 region is CATSDSITGYEQYF. The CDR3 bases are TGTGCCACCAGTGATTCAATCACGGGCTACGAGCAGTACTTC.

The gene calls are TRBV7-2 and TRBJ1-4, with D tentatively TRBD1 (6 bases). Trimming removed 8 bases from V and 5 bases from J, with 15 bases in between. Looked up from germline, CDR1 is SGHTA and CDR2 is FQGNSA. The CDR3 runs to 14 residues. DNA for the CDR3: TGTGCCAGCGCAACGGGACAAATCAATGAAAAACTGTTTTTT. Protein sequence: CASATGQINEKLFF.

The chain carries TRBV4-3 and TRBJ1-2; tentative D call: TRBD1 (6 bases). The CDR3 covers 17 residues. Germline V gives CDR1 LGHNA, CDR2 YSLEER. V was trimmed by 0 bases and J by 8 bases, leaving 22 bases between them. CDR3 amino acids: CASSQEWETGLRRGYTF. In DNA form, the CDR3 reads TGCGCCAGCAGCCAAGAGTGGGAGACAGGTCTTCGGAGGGGCTACACCTTC.

The rearrangement links TRBV19 to TRBJ2-3; no clear D. Looked up from germline, CDR1 is LNHDA and CDR2 is SQIVND (reference sequence). This CDR3 has 12 residues. V lost 6 bases to trimming and J lost 4 bases, with 8 bases between them. CDR3 DNA sequence: TGTGCCAGTAGAAGTGAGGCAGATACGCAGTATTTT. Translation gives CASRSEADTQYF.

The chain links TRBV5-4 to TRBJ1-1; a possible D gene is TRBD1 (5 bases). Germline loops: CDR1 SGHNT, CDR2 YYREEE (reference sequence). This CDR3 has 12 residues. The V and J ends lost 6 bases and 5 bases respectively, with 11 bases between them. The CDR3 spells CASTLGGTEAFF. The CDR3 DNA reads as TGTGCCAGCACCCTCGGGGGAACTGAAGCTTTCTTT.

The chain carries TRBV6-5 and TRBJ2-3, with D maybe TRBD2 (6 bases). From germline, CDR1 is MNHEY and CDR2 SVGAGI. Trimming cost V 2 bases and J 2 bases, with 11 bases left between them. The CDR3 is 15 amino acids. The CDR3 DNA follows: TGTGCCAGCAGTTACGAGGCGGGGATCACAGATACGCAGTATTTT. Protein product: CASSYEAGITDTQYF.

The V gene is TRBV24-1, the J gene TRBJ2-3; D is ambiguous. The V and J ends lost 2 bases and 4 bases respectively, with 12 bases between them. Germline V gene sequence: CDR1 KGHDR, CDR2 SFDVKD. This CDR3 is built from 15 residues. CDR3 sequence reads: CATSDSRSNSDTQYF. The DNA of the CDR3 is TGTGCCACCAGTGATTCCAGATCTAATTCAGATACGCAGTATTTT.

The chain couples TRBV24-1 to TRBJ1-5, with a possible D match to TRBD1 (6 bases). The CDR3 spans 15 residues. Trimming pared 3 bases from V and 2 bases from J, leaving 10 bases between. In germline, CDR1 is KGHDR, CDR2 SFDVKD. This CDR3 reads CATSDPKGGNQPQHF. CDR3 coding DNA: TGTGCCACCAGTGATCCGAAGGGGGGCAATCAGCCCCAGCATTTT.

The chain recombines TRBV19 with TRBJ2-1, with 8 bases fitting TRBD1. V was pared by 1 base and J by 9 bases, with 5 bases of the junction left unmatched. This CDR3 contains 14 residues. Looked up from germline, CDR1 is LNHDA and CDR2 is SQIVND (reference sequence). The CDR3 DNA sequence: TGTGCCAGTAGTATAGGTCCAGGGGGCGGTGAGCAGTTCTTC. Translating gives CASSIGPGGGEQFF. Using reference TRBV19 and TRBJ2-1 for the parts outside the CDR3, the full variable domain is DGGITQSPKYLFRKEGQNVTLSCEQNLNHDAMYWYRQDPGQGLRLIYYSQIVNDFQKGDIAEGYSVSREKKESFPLTVTSAQKNPTAFYLCASSIGPGGGEQFFGPGTRLTVL.

The chain links TRBV10-3 to TRBJ1-1; D might be TRBD1 (6 bases). The CDR3 has 16 residues. Germline V CDR1 and CDR2: ENHRY, SYGVKD. V dropped 4 bases and J dropped 4 bases, with 19 bases sitting between them. The CDR3 DNA reads TGTGCCATCAGTGCGACAGGAGGGGAGGGTCTCACTGAAGCTTTCTTT. It translates to CAISATGGEGLTEAFF.

The V call is TRBV5-6, the J call TRBJ2-5; perhaps TRBD1 as D (5 bases). CDR3 length: 16 residues. V lost 0 bases and J lost 5, with 17 bases in between. Germline CDR1 SGHDT, CDR2 YYEEEE. DNA of the CDR3: TGTGCCAGCAGCTTGGGTTCTTCGGGCAACAGGGAGACCCAGTACTTC. Translation: CASSLGSSGNRETQYF.

The chain carries TRBV5-1 and TRBJ1-2; the D gene is possibly TRBD1 (6 bases). Trimming shortened V by 4 bases and J by 8 bases, and 18 bases separated the two germline ends. The CDR3 contains 14 residues. Germline-derived CDR1 and CDR2 are SGHRS and YFSETQ. DNA for the CDR3: TGCGCCAGCAGCACTAGACAGGATCTAAGCGGCTACACCTTC. Translation gives CASSTRQDLSGYTF. Looking up the rest from reference TRBV5-1 and TRBJ1-2 gives the full variable domain: KAGVTQTPRYLIKTRGQQVTLSCSPISGHRSVSWYQQTPGQGLQFLFEYFSETQRNKGNFPGRFSGRQFSNSRSEMNVSTLELGDSALYLCASSTRQDLSGYTFGSGTRLTVV.

This clone has just a few counts. V and J are TRBV6-5 and TRBJ1-3; a possible D gene is TRBD1 (6 bases). From germline, CDR1 is MNHEY and CDR2 SVGAGI. The CDR3 length is 14 residues. Trimming left V 6 bases short and J 2 bases short, with 11 bases between. CDR3 bases: TGTGCCAGCAGAAGCCGGGACACTGGAAACACCATATATTTT. As protein: CASRSRDTGNTIYF.

The V call is TRBV7-3, the J call TRBJ1-1, with no clear D. The CDR3 totals 13 residues. Germline assignment: CDR1 SGHTA and CDR2 FQGTGA. V was cut by 1 base and J by 5 bases, with 8 bases left in between. In nucleotides, the CDR3 is TGTGCCAGCAGCTTAAACGAGTATACTGAAGCTTTCTTT. It codes for CASSLNEYTEAFF. The whole variable domain, filled in from reference TRBV7-3 and TRBJ1-1, reads GAGVSQTPSNKVTEKGKYVELRCDPISGHTALYWYRQSLGQGPEFLIYFQGTGAADDSGLPNDRFFAVRPEGSVSTLKIQRTERGDSAVYLCASSLNEYTEAFFGQGTRLTVV.

A word on this clone: The same CDR3 can be traced to other DNA sequences in this sample. V and J are TRBV5-1 and TRBJ1-3; D unresolved. Trimming took off 0 bases at V and 4 bases at J, with 8 bases between the two ends. Germline loops: CDR1 SGHRS, CDR2 YFSETQ. The CDR3 is 14 residues long. The CDR3 DNA reads TGCGCCAGCAGCTTGGGTGGAGAGGGAAACACCATATATTTT. Translated: CASSLGGEGNTIYF.

Written as DNA, the CDR3 is TGTGCCAGCAGTGAAGCGCTCTTCAGCTCCTACGAGCAGTACTTC. Its translation is CASSEALFSSYEQYF. This chain links TRBV6-1 with TRBJ2-7; D uncertain. The CDR3 is made up of 15 amino acids. CDR1 is MNHNS, CDR2 SASEGT, per germline. The V end lost 0 bases, the J end lost 0 bases, and 9 bases lay between the germline ends.

The chain combines TRBV19 with TRBJ1-2; no clear D. Germline CDR1 LNHDA, CDR2 SQIVND (reference sequence). This CDR3 region has 13 residues. Trimming took 6 bases from V and 5 from J, leaving 13 bases between them. The CDR3 nucleotides are TGTGCCAGTAGGCCGCTATTCAGATATGGCTACACCTTC. This gives the protein CASRPLFRYGYTF.

The rearrangement joins TRBV2 to TRBJ1-4; D unclear. V dropped 7 bases and J dropped 0 bases, with 9 bases sitting between them. The CDR3 is 14 residues long. Germline loops: CDR1 SNHLY, CDR2 FYNNEI. The chain's CDR3 is CASTEHATNEKLFF. The DNA of the CDR3 is TGTGCCAGCACCGAACATGCAACTAATGAAAAACTGTTTTTT.

A remark on this clone: The same CDR3 arises from other DNA sequences in this sample as well. V is TRBV19 and J is TRBJ1-1; D remains unclear. Germline loops: CDR1 LNHDA, CDR2 SQIVND (reference sequence). V was pared by 4 bases and J by 1 base, with 4 bases between. The CDR3 is 12 amino acids. The CDR3 spells CASSTGNTEAFF. DNA for the CDR3: TGTGCCAGTAGTACAGGGAACACTGAAGCTTTCTTT.

This sequence joins TRBV13 and TRBJ2-7; a possible D gene is TRBD2 (5 bases). Trimming stripped 5 bases from V and 1 base from J, with 9 bases between. The CDR3 is made up of 13 amino acids. Germline V lookup: CDR1 PRHDT, CDR2 FYEKMQ (reference sequence). CDR3 nucleotide sequence: TGTGCCAGCAGCCAAGGACTGTCCTACGAGCAGTACTTC. Its translation is CASSQGLSYEQYF.

The rearrangement links TRBV7-9 to TRBJ2-3; D is uncertain. V was pared by 3 bases and J by 5 bases, with 12 bases between. From germline, CDR1 is SEHNR and CDR2 FQNEAQ (reference sequence). The length of the CDR3 is 14 residues. The CDR3 bases are TGTGCCAGCAGCTTCGGACCGTTGAAAGATACGCAGTATTTT. Translated: CASSFGPLKDTQYF. Together with reference TRBV7-9 and TRBJ2-3, the CDR3 gives the full variable domain: DTGVSQNPRHKITKRGQNVTFRCDPISEHNRLYWYRQTLGQGPEFLTYFQNEAQLEKSRLLSDRFSAERPKGSFSTLEIQRTEQGDSAMYLCASSFGPLKDTQYFGPGTRLTVL.

V is TRBV30 and J is TRBJ2-5; 9 nucleotides align to TRBD1. V lost 3 bases and J lost 4; bases outside the gene matches: 9. CDR1 is GTSNPN and CDR2 is SVGIG in the germline V gene (reference sequence). CDR3 length equals 15 residues. CDR3 region: CAWSPNRGRSETQYF. The DNA for the CDR3 is TGTGCCTGGAGCCCGAACAGGGGGCGATCAGAGACCCAGTACTTC.